Each of the 7 T cell receptor beta chains below was sequenced from the same sample in a study of blood T cell repertoires in COVID-19. The repertoire was sequenced with immunoSEQ multiplex PCR; TCRdb's copy has only in-frame clones and lacks some. The sample records over 250,000 clones, 90% being singletons. The material sequenced was PBMCs or T cells enriched from blood (not recorded which). All receptors come from a man in his fifties or sixties who had recovered from COVID-19.

J is TRBJ1-1 and V is TRBV2; D perhaps matches TRBD1 (6 bases). CDR3 length: 13 amino acids. V lost 4 bases and J lost 3, with 9 bases in between. The germline CDR1 and CDR2 sequences are SNHLY and FYNNEI. CDR3 DNA sequence: TGTGCCAGCAGTGGTACAGGGTACACTGAAGCTTTCTTT. Translated: CASSGTGYTEAFF.

The rearrangement links TRBV4-1 to TRBJ1-2; a possible D gene is TRBD1 (6 bases). The CDR3 length is 16 residues. V lost 0 bases to trimming and J lost 5 bases, with 16 bases between them. Per the germline V gene, CDR1 is MGHRA and CDR2 is YSYEKL. The CDR3 reads CASSQDGAGVRYGYTF. As DNA, the CDR3 is TGCGCCAGCAGCCAAGATGGGGCAGGGGTGAGGTATGGCTACACCTTC.

This clone was detected only once. This rearrangement joins TRBV11-3 to TRBJ2-1, with 8 bases fitting TRBD2. CDR1 SGHNT and CDR2 YENEEA come from the germline V gene. This CDR3 region has 16 residues. V shed 5 bases, J shed 8 bases, and the junction held 14 bases outside the gene matches. The DNA for the CDR3 is TGTGCCAGCAGCCCCCGGGACTACGGGACTAGACATGAGCAGTTCTTC. Its translation is CASSPRDYGTRHEQFF.

The genes are TRBV5-1 and TRBJ1-5; no definite D call. The CDR3 is 13 residues long. The germline V and J ends were trimmed by 6 bases and 2 bases, with 9 bases remaining between them. CDR1 SGHRS and CDR2 YFSETQ come from the germline V gene. CDR3 sequence (DNA): TGCGCCAGCAAGATCCGAGGCAATCAGCCCCAGCATTTT. It encodes CASKIRGNQPQHF.

The DNA of the CDR3 is TGCGCCAGCAGTTACGGGGGGGACAATTCCTACGAGCAGTACTTC. Translated: CASSYGGDNSYEQYF. The chain links TRBV10-1 to TRBJ2-7, with 8 bases identical to TRBD2. The CDR3 totals 15 residues. V shed 5 bases, J shed 1 base, and the junction held 7 bases outside the gene matches. Germline V gene lookup returns CDR1 WNHNN and CDR2 SYGVQD (reference sequence).

This clone is labeled as large (0.1 to 1%). The genes are TRBV5-4 and TRBJ2-7, with 7 bases fitting TRBD1. CDR3 size: 16 residues. CDR1 and CDR2 from the germline V gene are SGHNT and YYREEE (reference sequence). J lost 2 bases, V lost 2 bases, and 10 bases had no gene match. The CDR3 DNA reads TGTGCCAGCAGCTTTAAGACAGGGCGCAATACCTACGAGCAGTACTTC. Translated, it gives CASSFKTGRNTYEQYF.

The sample holds one count of this clone. This rearrangement joins TRBV9 to TRBJ2-6; no definite D call. The germline V gene encodes CDR1 SGDLS and CDR2 YYNGEE. Trimming left V 3 bases short and J 2 bases short, with 18 bases between. The length of the CDR3 is 18 residues. CDR3 sequence reads: CASSAGPVKLTGANVLTF. CDR3 bases: TGTGCCAGCAGCGCTGGCCCCGTGAAACTAACTGGGGCCAACGTCCTGACTTTC.